This is a list of T cell receptor beta chains from one sample in a study of T-cell reconstitution after alpha-beta-depleted transplantation in children. MiXCR, applied by TCRdb to the PCR reads, yields one record per CDR3 protein. The sample contains around 600,000 distinct CDR3 sequences, about 11% of which appear only once. The input for sequencing was PBMCs from the stem cell graft donor, taken from the stem cell graft. All receptors derive from a human donor who donated a stem cell graft to a child with acute myeloid leukemia. CDR3s include the opening cysteine and the closing phenylalanine or tryptophan. The D gene is left open where the match is weak. For some rows the clone size is stated as once, few or many, or as a class when expanded; others skip it.

CDR3 length: 13
clone size: .
D gene: TRBD1
J gene: TRBJ2-7
V gene: TRBV29-1
CDR3 protein: CSGRGQGRNEQYF
CDR3 DNA: TGCAGCGGAAGGGGACAGGGGCGTAACGAGCAGTACTTC

CDR3 length: 14
clone size: many
D gene: .
J gene: TRBJ1-4
V gene: TRBV30
CDR3 protein: CAWGSGLANEKLFF
CDR3 DNA: TGTGCCTGGGGATCAGGGCTGGCTAATGAAAAACTGTTTTTT

CDR3 length: 14
clone size: many
D gene: .
J gene: TRBJ2-1
V gene: TRBV20-1
CDR3 protein: CSAYKADSYNEQFF
CDR3 DNA: TGCAGTGCTTATAAAGCGGACTCCTACAATGAGCAGTTCTTC

CDR3 length: 14
clone size: .
D gene: .
J gene: TRBJ2-7
V gene: TRBV28
CDR3 protein: CASSSQFSSYEQYF
CDR3 DNA: TGTGCCAGCAGTTCTCAGTTTAGCTCCTACGAGCAGTACTTC

CDR3 length: 19
clone size: few
D gene: .
J gene: TRBJ2-1
V gene: TRBV10-3
CDR3 protein: CAISESGNDREGLLDEQFF
CDR3 DNA: TGTGCCATCAGTGAGTCCGGGAATGACAGAGAGGGGTTACTGGATGAGCAGTTCTTC

CDR3 length: 13
clone size: .
D gene: .
J gene: TRBJ1-4
V gene: TRBV20-1
CDR3 protein: CSASRGTNEKLFF
CDR3 DNA: TGCAGTGCTAGTCGGGGAACTAATGAAAAACTGTTTTTT

CDR3 length: 15
clone size: many
D gene: .
J gene: TRBJ2-5
V gene: TRBV7-2
CDR3 protein: CASSFGQLEKETQYF
CDR3 DNA: TGTGCCAGCAGCTTTGGACAGCTAGAGAAGGAGACCCAGTACTTC

CDR3 length: 15
clone size: few
D gene: TRBD1
J gene: TRBJ1-5
V gene: TRBV9
CDR3 protein: CASSRQGTTNQPQHF
CDR3 DNA: TGTGCCAGCAGCCGACAGGGAACTACCAATCAGCCCCAGCATTTT

CDR3 length: 15
clone size: many
D gene: TRBD2
J gene: TRBJ2-3
V gene: TRBV7-2
CDR3 protein: CASSLGGTSRDTQYF
CDR3 DNA: TGTGCCAGCAGCTTAGGAGGGACTAGCCGAGATACGCAGTATTTT

CDR3 length: 13
clone size: many
D gene: .
J gene: TRBJ2-7
V gene: TRBV5-1
CDR3 protein: CASSFGVGYEQYF
CDR3 DNA: TGCGCCAGCAGCTTTGGAGTGGGCTACGAGCAGTACTTC

CDR3 length: 14
clone size: .
D gene: TRBD1
J gene: TRBJ1-3
V gene: TRBV20-1
CDR3 protein: CCLGGQATGNTIYF
CDR3 DNA: TGCTGTTTAGGGGGACAGGCAACGGGAAACACCATATATTTT

CDR3 length: 14
clone size: many
D gene: TRBD2
J gene: TRBJ2-3
V gene: TRBV12-3/TRBV12-4
CDR3 protein: CASSGTSGRDTQYF
CDR3 DNA: TGTGCCAGCAGCGGGACTAGCGGGAGAGATACGCAGTATTTT

CDR3 length: 19
clone size: .
D gene: TRBD2
J gene: TRBJ2-3
V gene: TRBV27
CDR3 protein: CASTYRSGTGGRETDTQYF
CDR3 DNA: TGTGCCAGCACCTACCGCAGCGGTACGGGAGGGAGGGAGACAGATACGCAGTATTTT

CDR3 length: 13
clone size: many
D gene: .
J gene: TRBJ2-1
V gene: TRBV20-1
CDR3 protein: CSAGRDSVNEQFF
CDR3 DNA: TGCAGTGCTGGACGGGACTCGGTGAATGAGCAGTTCTTC

CDR3 length: 13
clone size: .
D gene: .
J gene: TRBJ1-1
V gene: TRBV7-9
CDR3 protein: CASNLQLNTEAFF
CDR3 DNA: TGTGCCAGCAACCTACAACTGAACACTGAAGCTTTCTTT

CDR3 length: 14
clone size: many
D gene: .
J gene: TRBJ2-3
V gene: TRBV12-3/TRBV12-4
CDR3 protein: CASSLAGRADTQYF
CDR3 DNA: TGTGCCAGCAGTTTGGCGGGACGCGCAGATACGCAGTATTTT

CDR3 length: 16
clone size: many
D gene: .
J gene: TRBJ2-7
V gene: TRBV21-1
CDR3 protein: CASSKGYRVHSYEQYF
CDR3 DNA: TGTGCCAGCAGCAAAGGCTACAGGGTGCACTCCTACGAGCAGTACTTC

CDR3 length: 15
clone size: few
D gene: TRBD2
J gene: TRBJ2-1
V gene: TRBV20-1
CDR3 protein: CSAAGLAGGGNEQFF
CDR3 DNA: TGCAGTGCTGCGGGACTAGCGGGGGGCGGCAATGAGCAGTTCTTC

CDR3 length: 11
clone size: few
D gene: .
J gene: TRBJ2-1
V gene: TRBV2
CDR3 protein: CASRTTYEQFF
CDR3 DNA: TGTGCCAGCAGGACGACTTATGAGCAGTTCTTC

CDR3 length: 15
clone size: few
D gene: TRBD1
J gene: TRBJ1-1
V gene: TRBV18
CDR3 protein: CASSPSTGGSTEAFF
CDR3 DNA: TGTGCCAGCTCACCCTCGACAGGGGGGAGCACTGAAGCTTTCTTT

CDR3 length: 16
clone size: many
D gene: .
J gene: TRBJ2-1
V gene: TRBV5-1
CDR3 protein: CASSFAAQSSYNEQFF
CDR3 DNA: TGCGCCAGCAGCTTCGCCGCTCAGAGCTCCTACAATGAGCAGTTCTTC

CDR3 length: 14
clone size: .
D gene: TRBD2
J gene: TRBJ2-7
V gene: TRBV28
CDR3 protein: CASASSRGAYEQYF
CDR3 DNA: TGTGCCAGCGCCTCATCCCGGGGGGCCTACGAGCAGTACTTC

CDR3 length: 19
clone size: few
D gene: TRBD2
J gene: TRBJ2-3
V gene: TRBV12-3/TRBV12-4
CDR3 protein: CASSSGLAFQGKSTDTQYF
CDR3 DNA: TGTGCCAGCAGTTCGGGACTAGCTTTCCAGGGGAAGAGCACAGATACGCAGTATTTT

CDR3 length: 16
clone size: few
D gene: TRBD2
J gene: TRBJ2-5
V gene: TRBV11-2
CDR3 protein: CASSPGASGSGETQYF
CDR3 DNA: TGTGCCAGCAGCCCAGGGGCTAGCGGGAGTGGGGAGACCCAGTACTTC

CDR3 length: 15
clone size: .
D gene: TRBD2
J gene: TRBJ2-2
V gene: TRBV7-4
CDR3 protein: CAISLSGRDTGELFF
CDR3 DNA: TGTGCCATCAGCCTTAGCGGGAGGGACACCGGGGAGCTGTTTTTT

CDR3 length: 11
clone size: many
D gene: .
J gene: TRBJ2-5
V gene: TRBV10-3
CDR3 protein: CAISGGETQYF
CDR3 DNA: TGTGCCATCAGTGGCGGAGAGACCCAGTACTTC

CDR3 length: 15
clone size: few
D gene: .
J gene: TRBJ1-2
V gene: TRBV6-5
CDR3 protein: CASSSPGAVNYGYTF
CDR3 DNA: TGTGCCAGCAGCTCCCCAGGTGCCGTCAACTATGGCTACACCTTC

CDR3 length: 14
clone size: few
D gene: .
J gene: TRBJ1-2
V gene: TRBV12-3/TRBV12-4
CDR3 protein: CASTSGQGKGGYTF
CDR3 DNA: TGTGCCAGCACCTCAGGGCAGGGGAAGGGCGGCTACACCTTC

CDR3 length: 12
clone size: many
D gene: .
J gene: TRBJ1-1
V gene: TRBV4-2
CDR3 protein: CASSQGNTEAFF
CDR3 DNA: TGTGCCAGCAGCCAGGGGAACACTGAAGCTTTCTTT

CDR3 length: 12
clone size: .
D gene: .
J gene: TRBJ1-2
V gene: TRBV29-1
CDR3 protein: CSVEATNYGYTF
CDR3 DNA: TGCAGCGTTGAAGCCACTAACTATGGCTACACCTTC

CDR3 length: 15
clone size: few
D gene: TRBD2
J gene: TRBJ2-1
V gene: TRBV6-5
CDR3 protein: CASTILGLGNNEQFF
CDR3 DNA: TGTGCCAGCACTATCTTGGGACTAGGGAACAATGAGCAGTTCTTC

CDR3 length: 16
clone size: few
D gene: TRBD2
J gene: TRBJ2-1
V gene: TRBV13
CDR3 protein: CASNGGTSGTYNEQFF
CDR3 DNA: TGTGCCAGCAACGGTGGGACTAGCGGAACCTACAATGAGCAGTTCTTC

CDR3 length: 14
clone size: many
D gene: .
J gene: TRBJ2-1
V gene: TRBV25-1
CDR3 protein: CASSEYGGYNEQFF
CDR3 DNA: TGTGCCAGCAGTGAATACGGCGGCTACAATGAGCAGTTCTTC

CDR3 length: 14
clone size: many
D gene: TRBD2
J gene: TRBJ2-3
V gene: TRBV20-1
CDR3 protein: CSASPSGRADTQYF
CDR3 DNA: TGCAGTGCTAGCCCTAGCGGGAGGGCAGATACGCAGTATTTT

CDR3 length: 15
clone size: many
D gene: TRBD2
J gene: TRBJ2-3
V gene: TRBV29-1
CDR3 protein: CSVDGASGVPDTQYF
CDR3 DNA: TGCAGCGTTGACGGGGCTAGCGGGGTCCCAGATACGCAGTATTTT

CDR3 length: 15
clone size: many
D gene: .
J gene: TRBJ2-5
V gene: TRBV14
CDR3 protein: CASSQPYKGQETQYF
CDR3 DNA: TGTGCCAGCAGCCAACCCTACAAGGGCCAAGAGACCCAGTACTTC

CDR3 length: 11
clone size: few
D gene: .
J gene: TRBJ2-1
V gene: TRBV28
CDR3 protein: CASSFAHEQFF
CDR3 DNA: TGTGCCAGCAGTTTCGCCCATGAGCAGTTCTTC

CDR3 length: 14
clone size: many
D gene: TRBD2
J gene: TRBJ2-7
V gene: TRBV20-1
CDR3 protein: CSAFQTSGSYEQYF
CDR3 DNA: TGCAGTGCTTTTCAGACTAGCGGCTCCTACGAGCAGTACTTC

CDR3 length: 16
clone size: many
D gene: .
J gene: TRBJ2-3
V gene: TRBV3-1
CDR3 protein: CASSPYQGGNADTQYF
CDR3 DNA: TGTGCCAGCAGCCCATACCAGGGGGGAAACGCAGATACGCAGTATTTT

CDR3 length: 15
clone size: .
D gene: .
J gene: TRBJ2-1
V gene: TRBV20-1
CDR3 protein: CSASPLTRGINEQFF
CDR3 DNA: TGCAGTGCTAGCCCCCTGACTCGCGGGATCAATGAGCAGTTCTTC

CDR3 length: 13
clone size: many
D gene: TRBD1
J gene: TRBJ1-4
V gene: TRBV28
CDR3 protein: CASETGVGEKLFF
CDR3 DNA: TGTGCCAGCGAAACAGGGGTCGGTGAAAAACTGTTTTTT

CDR3 length: 16
clone size: .
D gene: .
J gene: TRBJ1-3
V gene: TRBV4-3
CDR3 protein: CASSQDFQGLGNTIYF
CDR3 DNA: TGCGCCAGCAGCCAAGATTTTCAGGGCCTTGGAAACACCATATATTTT

CDR3 length: 18
clone size: many
D gene: .
J gene: TRBJ2-6
V gene: TRBV2
CDR3 protein: CASSDLPGLFSGANVLTF
CDR3 DNA: TGTGCCAGCAGTGACCTACCCGGTCTGTTCTCTGGGGCCAACGTCCTGACTTTC

CDR3 length: 14
clone size: .
D gene: TRBD2
J gene: TRBJ2-1
V gene: TRBV7-7
CDR3 protein: CASSLRAGAQEQFF
CDR3 DNA: TGTGCTAGCAGCTTAAGAGCGGGAGCGCAAGAGCAGTTCTTC

CDR3 length: 16
clone size: .
D gene: TRBD1
J gene: TRBJ1-1
V gene: TRBV28
CDR3 protein: CASSPRTGRFFTEAFF
CDR3 DNA: TGTGCCAGCAGTCCCCGGACAGGGAGGTTTTTCACTGAAGCTTTCTTT

CDR3 length: 13
clone size: many
D gene: .
J gene: TRBJ1-1
V gene: TRBV29-1
CDR3 protein: CSVKQGVRAEAFF
CDR3 DNA: TGCAGCGTGAAACAGGGCGTAAGGGCTGAAGCTTTCTTT